A single sample gave rise to the 5 T cell receptor beta chains below, sequenced in a study of blood T cells in healthy people across ages. Combining a sample-barcoded 5' primer with a J-beta primer mix, a second PCR ran for roughly 7 to 11 cycles. From the 5' RACE reads, TCRdb called clonotypes with MiXCR, one entry per CDR3 protein. The table has 500,000 to 600,000 distinct CDR3 sequences, 25% to 30% seen once; the top ten hold about a fifth. Sample: blood. The receptors were gathered from a woman in her seventies in good health.

At least ten counts were recorded for this clonotype. The V call is TRBV10-3, the J call TRBJ2-1; possible D gene TRBD2, 5 bases. Per germline, CDR1 ENHRY and CDR2 SYGVKD. V lost 4 bases, J lost 7 bases, and 14 bases lay in between. The CDR3 runs 14 residues. CDR3 sequence: CAISVLALGNEQFF. CDR3 sequence (DNA): TGTGCCATCAGTGTTCTAGCCCTGGGGAATGAGCAGTTCTTC.

This clonotype was observed many times. The chain combines TRBV6-2 or TRBV6-3 with TRBJ2-7, with D possibly TRBD2 on 7 matching bases. V dropped 10 bases and J dropped 2 bases, with 12 bases sitting between them. Germline V gene data show CDR1 as MNHEY and CDR2 as SVGEGT. The CDR3 has 12 residues. This CDR3 reads CATGGPPYEQYF. The CDR3 region has the DNA TGTGCCACGGGGGGCCCACCCTACGAGCAGTACTTC.

This clonotype was recorded a few times. This sequence joins TRBV6-6 and TRBJ1-1, with 7 bases lining up with TRBD1. Unmatched junction bases numbered 6, after V lost 7 bases and J lost 1 base. Germline V gene sequence: CDR1 MNHNY, CDR2 SVGAGI (reference sequence). The CDR3 runs 14 residues. CDR3 nucleotide sequence: TGTGCCAGCATCCCGACAGGGAAGAACACTGAAGCTTTCTTT. Protein: CASIPTGKNTEAFF.

In regard to this clonotype: This sequence may be a read error, since a much larger clone differs from it by one base. V is TRBV7-8 and J is TRBJ2-2; TRBD1 is a possible D gene (6 bases). This CDR3 has 15 residues. CDR1 SGHVS and CDR2 FQNEAQ come from the germline V gene. CDR3 bases: TGTACCAGCAGCTTAGGTTCAGGGGTCACCGGGGAGCTGTTTTTT. This gives the protein CTSSLGSGVTGELFF.

This clonotype has only a few counts. The CDR3 ends on some other residue instead of the conserved phenylalanine or tryptophan, so this is likely a read error. This chain joins TRBV7-2 and TRBJ2-7; weak D call: TRBD1 (5 bases). Germline CDR1 SGHTA, CDR2 FQGNSA. Trimming shortened V by 2 bases and J by 4 bases, and 6 bases separated the two germline ends. The CDR3 loop spans 12 amino acids. CDR3 amino acids: CASSLTGYEQYL. The DNA for the CDR3 is TGTGCCAGCAGCTTAACAGGATACGAGCAGTACCTC.